This T cell receptor beta chain was recovered during a study of vaccination effects on CD4 cells after COVID-19 (dated by TCRdb to about 2022). Study-wide context: Each participant received two doses of an mRNA SARS-CoV-2 vaccine, either BNT162b2 or mRNA-1273. Cultures from other donors in the study were sequenced using the Oncomine TCR Beta short-read assay on an Illumina iSeq 100. SARS-CoV-2 spike-specific CD4+ TCR repertoires from before and after mRNA vaccination were compared in COVID-19 convalescent patients and in infection-naive vaccine recipients. A total of roughly 9 COVID-19 convalescent patients and several SARS-CoV-2-naive healthy vaccine recipients were included in the full study.

To note about this clone: It lacks a known antigen. Per-base quality was not reported, and no clone a single base away is much larger than it.

The full study reports these points: Clones induced by infection and clones induced by vaccination both contracted markedly at late timepoints after vaccination, which fits with T cell responses waning over time. In healthy vaccine recipients, vaccine-induced clones were almost all SARS-CoV-2 mono-reactive, with only 1 of 255 being cross-reactive with common cold coronaviruses. The study was limited by a small number of convalescent patients and lacked early post-infection timepoints.

Library preparation employed the immunoSEQ multiplex PCR assay. DNA from the cultured, isolated CD4+ T cells was subjected to TCR beta CDR3 sequencing. The source study handled its data this way. The analysis removed non-productive TCR sequences, trimmed reads to the CDR3 region, and retained only CDR3s that were 7 or more amino acids long. Antigen-specific clonotypes were identified using the MANAFEST web app by comparison of expansion in peptide wells against reference cultures. To count as positive, a clone had to show expansion at FDR<0.05 compared with the reference and with all other wells, an odds ratio above 5, and a frequency above 0.1% in two replicate wells. A clonotype was called cross-reactive if it was significantly expanded both in SARS-CoV-2 spike wells and in at least one common cold coronavirus spike condition. Using the stringdist R package, CDR3 similarity was measured by Levenshtein distance, and unrooted trees were constructed with ape in R 3.6.1. TCRdb mirrors the immuneACCESS table, restricted to in-frame sequences. Some clones are absent from its copies; in checked studies, under half trace to an unresolved V gene, and the reason for the others is unknown. The DNA was the basis for D and trimming; V, J and clone size are from that table. The sample has 20,000 to 30,000 clones on record, 65% to 80% of them singletons. The top ten clones comprise 10% of the sample.

Per the germline V gene, MGHRA is the CDR1 and YSYEKL is the CDR2. The CDR3, from cysteine to phenylalanine, totals 15 residues. Just CDR3 DNA is preserved here, 45 bases in frame from base 1. Deletion took 2 bases off V and 3 bases off J, with a span of 14 bases between the germline ends. To identify antigen-specific CD4+ T cell clonotypes by their expansion, the ViraFEST assay first stimulated PBMC with viral peptide pools and then applied TCR sequencing. After about 9 days of culture, CD4+ T cells were isolated with the EasySep CD4+ T cell isolation kit. The absence of prior SARS-CoV-2 infection in healthy vaccine recipients was confirmed by negative nucleocapsid antibodies before and after vaccination. About 2.1 million PBMC per well were cultured with 8.5 to 10 ug/ml peptides in IMDM containing approximately 4.6% human AB serum, roughly 10 IU/ml IL-2 and gentamicin. Half of the culture medium was replaced with fresh IL-2-containing medium on days 3 and 7. Unless otherwise noted, each peptide stimulation condition was cultured in triplicate wells. PBMC were separated from whole blood using Ficoll-Paque Plus gradient centrifugation and were then either cryopreserved at -140C or used fresh. The overlapping peptide pools covered the spike proteins of SARS-CoV-2 as well as those of the common cold coronaviruses HCoV-NL63, HCoV-OC43 and HCoV-229E. The QIAamp micro DNA kit was used to extract genomic DNA from the cultured CD4+ T cells.

Recombination connected TRBV4-1 to TRBJ2-7; a tentative D call is TRBD1 (6 bases match). This specimen was CD4+ T cells from PBMCs cultured with HCoV-NL63 spike peptides, taken before COVID-19 vaccination. Read against the paper, the sample's cell subset or site label means: HCoV-NL63 spike overlapping peptide pool stimulation. This sequence originates from a human donor who received a COVID-19 vaccine. The CDR3 reads as follows: CASSQYWDTGYEQYF. The DNA sequence is as follows: TGCGCCAGCAGCCAATATTGGGACACAGGCTACGAGCAGTACTTC.